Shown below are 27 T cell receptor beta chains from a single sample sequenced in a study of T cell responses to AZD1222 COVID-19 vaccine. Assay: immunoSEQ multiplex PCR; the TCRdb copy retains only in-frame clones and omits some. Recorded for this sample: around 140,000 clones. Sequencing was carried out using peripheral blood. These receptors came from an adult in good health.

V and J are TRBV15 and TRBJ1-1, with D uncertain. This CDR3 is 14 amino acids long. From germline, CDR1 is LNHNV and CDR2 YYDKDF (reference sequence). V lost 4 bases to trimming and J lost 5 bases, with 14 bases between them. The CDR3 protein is CATSTILGGTEAFF. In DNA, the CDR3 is TGTGCCACCAGCACCATACTCGGAGGTACTGAAGCTTTCTTT.

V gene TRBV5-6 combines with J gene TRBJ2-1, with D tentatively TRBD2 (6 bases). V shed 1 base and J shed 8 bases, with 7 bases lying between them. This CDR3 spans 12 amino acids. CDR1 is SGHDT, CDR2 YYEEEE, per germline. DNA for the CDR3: TGTGCCAGCAGCTTGACTAGCCATGAGCAGTTCTTC. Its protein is CASSLTSHEQFF.

CDR3 nucleotides: TGTGCCAGCAGCGGTCGGCGAGGGTCGCGGGGCTACACCTTC. This codes for CASSGRRGSRGYTF. This rearrangement joins TRBV9 to TRBJ1-2; D ambiguous. In germline, CDR1 is SGDLS, CDR2 YYNGEE. This CDR3 contains 14 residues. V was pared by 3 bases and J by 8 bases, with 17 bases between.

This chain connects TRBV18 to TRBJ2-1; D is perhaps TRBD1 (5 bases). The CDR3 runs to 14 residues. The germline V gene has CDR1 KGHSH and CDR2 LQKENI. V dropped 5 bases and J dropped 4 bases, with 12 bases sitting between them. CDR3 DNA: TGTGCCAGCTCAGCGACAGAGACTTACAATGAGCAGTTCTTC. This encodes CASSATETYNEQFF.

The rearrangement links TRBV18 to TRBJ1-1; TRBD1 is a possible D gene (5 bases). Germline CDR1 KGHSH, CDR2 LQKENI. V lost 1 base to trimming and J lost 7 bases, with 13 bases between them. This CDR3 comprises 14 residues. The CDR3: CASSPRTSGDEAFF. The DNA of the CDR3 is TGTGCCAGCTCACCACGGACAAGTGGCGATGAAGCTTTCTTT.

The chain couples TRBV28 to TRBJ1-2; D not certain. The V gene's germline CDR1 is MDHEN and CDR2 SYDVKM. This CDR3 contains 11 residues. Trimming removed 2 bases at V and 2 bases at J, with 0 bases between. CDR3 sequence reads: CASSLNYGYTF. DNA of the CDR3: TGTGCCAGCAGTTTAAACTATGGCTACACCTTC.

The chain's CDR3 is CSPDRGYTF. The DNA of the CDR3 is TGCAGTCCCGACAGAGGCTACACCTTC. The chain has TRBV20-1 and TRBJ1-2; a weak D match, TRBD1 (5 bases). V was clipped by 8 bases and J by 8 bases, with 9 bases between them. This CDR3 is 9 amino acids long. The germline V gene encodes CDR1 DFQATT and CDR2 SNEGSKA (reference sequence).

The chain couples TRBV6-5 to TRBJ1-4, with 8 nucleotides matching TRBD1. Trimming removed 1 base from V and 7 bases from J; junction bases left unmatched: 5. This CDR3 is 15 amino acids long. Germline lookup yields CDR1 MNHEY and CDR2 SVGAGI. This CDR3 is CASSYLQGVGEKLFF. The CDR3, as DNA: TGTGCCAGCAGTTACTTACAGGGGGTCGGTGAAAAACTGTTTTTT.

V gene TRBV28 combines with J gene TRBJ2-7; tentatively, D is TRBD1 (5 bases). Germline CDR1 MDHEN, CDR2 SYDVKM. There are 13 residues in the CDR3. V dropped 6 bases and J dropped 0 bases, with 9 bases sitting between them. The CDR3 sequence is CASRATGSYEQYF. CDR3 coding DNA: TGTGCCAGCAGGGCCACAGGCTCCTACGAGCAGTACTTC.

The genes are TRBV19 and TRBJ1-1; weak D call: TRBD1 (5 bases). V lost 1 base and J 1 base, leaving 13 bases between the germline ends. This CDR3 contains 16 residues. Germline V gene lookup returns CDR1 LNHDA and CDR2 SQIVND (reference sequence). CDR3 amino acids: CASSIGQLLKNTEAFF. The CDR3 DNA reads TGTGCCAGTAGTATAGGACAGCTCCTCAAGAACACTGAAGCTTTCTTT.

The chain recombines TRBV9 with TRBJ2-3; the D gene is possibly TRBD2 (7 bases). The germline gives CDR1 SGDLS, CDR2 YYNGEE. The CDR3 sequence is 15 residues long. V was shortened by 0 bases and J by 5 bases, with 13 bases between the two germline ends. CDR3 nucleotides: TGTGCCAGCAGCGTAGGGGGGGGCCACCTAGATACGCAGTATTTT. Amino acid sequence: CASSVGGGHLDTQYF.

DNA of the CDR3: TGTGCCAGCAGCCCAGAGGTAGCGGCAAACATTCAGTACTTC. Protein sequence: CASSPEVAANIQYF. The chain combines TRBV11-2 with TRBJ2-4, with D possibly being TRBD2 (6 bases). V was clipped by 5 bases and J by 6 bases, with 14 bases between them. CDR1 is SGHAT and CDR2 is FQNNGV in the germline V gene. CDR3 length equals 14 residues. The full variable domain, with the rest looked up from reference TRBV11-2 and TRBJ2-4, is EAGVAQSPRYKIIEKRQSVAFWCNPISGHATLYWYQQILGQGPKLLIQFQNNGVVDDSQLPKDRFSAERLKGVDSTLKIQPAKLEDSAVYLCASSPEVAANIQYFGAGTRLSVL.

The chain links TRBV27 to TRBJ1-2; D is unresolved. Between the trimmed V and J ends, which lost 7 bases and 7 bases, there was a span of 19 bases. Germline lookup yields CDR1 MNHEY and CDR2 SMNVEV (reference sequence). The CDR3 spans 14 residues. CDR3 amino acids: CASTRTNGVGGYTF. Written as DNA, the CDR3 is TGTGCCAGCACCCGTACCAATGGAGTCGGTGGCTACACCTTC.

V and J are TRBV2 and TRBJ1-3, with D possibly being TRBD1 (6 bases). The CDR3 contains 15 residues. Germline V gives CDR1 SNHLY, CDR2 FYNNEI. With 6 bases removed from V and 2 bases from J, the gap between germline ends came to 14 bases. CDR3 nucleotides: TGTGCCAGCAGACAAGAAGACAGGCCTGGAAACACCATATATTTT. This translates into CASRQEDRPGNTIYF.

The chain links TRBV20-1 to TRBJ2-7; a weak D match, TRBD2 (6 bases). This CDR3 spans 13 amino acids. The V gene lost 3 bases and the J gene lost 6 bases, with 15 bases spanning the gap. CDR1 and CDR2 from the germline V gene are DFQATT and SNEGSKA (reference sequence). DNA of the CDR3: TGCAGTGCTAGTCGTCGGGGGTTAGGCGAGCAGTACTTC. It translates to CSASRRGLGEQYF.

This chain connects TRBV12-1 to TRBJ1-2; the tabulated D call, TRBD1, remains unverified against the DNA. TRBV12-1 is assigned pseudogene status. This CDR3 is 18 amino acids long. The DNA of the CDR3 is TGTGCCAGCAGCAACCGACAGGGGGCGAACCTTACTAACTATGGCTACACCTTC. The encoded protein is CASSNRQGANLTNYGYTF.

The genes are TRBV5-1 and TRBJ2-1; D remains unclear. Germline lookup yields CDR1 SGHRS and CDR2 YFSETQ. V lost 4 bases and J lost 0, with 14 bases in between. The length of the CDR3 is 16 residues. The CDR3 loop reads CASSTQGRSSYNEQFF. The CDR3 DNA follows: TGCGCCAGCAGCACCCAAGGAAGAAGCTCCTACAATGAGCAGTTCTTC.

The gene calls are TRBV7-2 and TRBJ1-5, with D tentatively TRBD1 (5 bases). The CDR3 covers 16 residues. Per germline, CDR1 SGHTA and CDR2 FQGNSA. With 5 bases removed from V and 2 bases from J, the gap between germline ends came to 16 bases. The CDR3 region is CASSRLARVGNQPQHF. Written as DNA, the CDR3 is TGTGCCAGCAGCCGGCTCGCCAGGGTAGGCAATCAGCCCCAGCATTTT. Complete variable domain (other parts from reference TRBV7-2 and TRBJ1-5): GAGVSQSPSNKVTEKGKDVELRCDPISGHTALYWYRQSLGQGLEFLIYFQGNSAPDKSGLPSDRFSAERTGGSVSTLTIQRTQQEDSAVYLCASSRLARVGNQPQHFGDGTRLSIL.

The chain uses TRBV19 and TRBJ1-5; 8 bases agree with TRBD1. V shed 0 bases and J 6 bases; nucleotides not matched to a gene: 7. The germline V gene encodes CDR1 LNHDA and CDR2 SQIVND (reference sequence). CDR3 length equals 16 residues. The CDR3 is CASSIEFRQGSQPQHF. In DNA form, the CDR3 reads TGTGCCAGTAGTATAGAATTCCGACAGGGGTCTCAGCCCCAGCATTTT.

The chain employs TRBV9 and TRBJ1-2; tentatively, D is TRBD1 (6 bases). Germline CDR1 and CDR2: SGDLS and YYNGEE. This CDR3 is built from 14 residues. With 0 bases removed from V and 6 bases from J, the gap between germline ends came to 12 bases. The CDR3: CASSVAATGNGYTF. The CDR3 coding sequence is TGTGCCAGCAGCGTAGCTGCGACAGGTAATGGCTACACCTTC.

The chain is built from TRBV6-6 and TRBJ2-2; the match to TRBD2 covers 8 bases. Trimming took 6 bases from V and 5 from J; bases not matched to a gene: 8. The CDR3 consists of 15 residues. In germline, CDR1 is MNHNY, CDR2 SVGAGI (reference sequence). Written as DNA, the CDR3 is TGTGCCAGCAGCCTCGGCCGGGGGGGAACCGGGGAGCTGTTTTTT. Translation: CASSLGRGGTGELFF.

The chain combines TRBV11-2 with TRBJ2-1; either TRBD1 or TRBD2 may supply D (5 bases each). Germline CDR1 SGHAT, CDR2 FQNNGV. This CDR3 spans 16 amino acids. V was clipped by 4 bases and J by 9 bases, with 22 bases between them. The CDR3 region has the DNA TGTGCCAGCAGCTCCGTCTCGGGGCTGATGTTTAGTGAGCAGTTCTTC. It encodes CASSSVSGLMFSEQFF.

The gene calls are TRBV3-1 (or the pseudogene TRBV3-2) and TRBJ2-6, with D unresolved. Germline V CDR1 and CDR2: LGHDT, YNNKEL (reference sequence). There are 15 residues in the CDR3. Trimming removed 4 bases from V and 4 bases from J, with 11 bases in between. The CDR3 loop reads CASSPLQGGANVLTF. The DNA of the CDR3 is TGTGCCAGCAGCCCTCTACAAGGGGGGGCCAACGTCCTGACTTTC.

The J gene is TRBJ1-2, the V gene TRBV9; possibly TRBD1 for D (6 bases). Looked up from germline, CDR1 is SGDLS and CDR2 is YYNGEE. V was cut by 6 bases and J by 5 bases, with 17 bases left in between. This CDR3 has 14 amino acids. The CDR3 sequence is CASNQQGSAYGYTF. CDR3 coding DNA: TGTGCCAGCAACCAACAGGGTTCCGCTTATGGCTACACCTTC.

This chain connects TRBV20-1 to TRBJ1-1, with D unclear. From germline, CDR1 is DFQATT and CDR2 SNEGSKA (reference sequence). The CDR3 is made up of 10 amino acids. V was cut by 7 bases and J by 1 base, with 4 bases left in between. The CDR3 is CSGANTEAFF. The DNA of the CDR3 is TGCAGTGGAGCGAACACTGAAGCTTTCTTT.

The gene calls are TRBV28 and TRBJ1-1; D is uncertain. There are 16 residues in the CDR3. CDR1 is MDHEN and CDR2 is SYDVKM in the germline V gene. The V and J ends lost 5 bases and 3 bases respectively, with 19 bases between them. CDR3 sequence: CASSRWKIPGHTEAFF. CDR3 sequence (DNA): TGTGCCAGCAGTCGCTGGAAAATTCCTGGGCACACTGAAGCTTTCTTT.

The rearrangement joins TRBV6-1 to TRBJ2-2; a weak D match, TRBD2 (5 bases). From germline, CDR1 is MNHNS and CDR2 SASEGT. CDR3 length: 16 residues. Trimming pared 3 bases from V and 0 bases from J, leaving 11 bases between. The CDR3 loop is CASSDVGSANTGELFF. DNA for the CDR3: TGTGCCAGCAGTGACGTCGGTAGCGCGAACACCGGGGAGCTGTTTTTT.